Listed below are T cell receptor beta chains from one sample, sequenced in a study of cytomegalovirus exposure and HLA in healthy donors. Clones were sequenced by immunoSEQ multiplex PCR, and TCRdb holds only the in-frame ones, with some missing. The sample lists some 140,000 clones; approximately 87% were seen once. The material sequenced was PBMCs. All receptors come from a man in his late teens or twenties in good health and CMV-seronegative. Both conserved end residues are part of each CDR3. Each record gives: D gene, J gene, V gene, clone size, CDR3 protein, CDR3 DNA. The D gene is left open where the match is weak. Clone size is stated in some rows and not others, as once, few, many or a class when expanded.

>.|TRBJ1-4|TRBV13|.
CASSLSRSYEKLFF
TGTGCCAGCAGCTTATCCCGTTCCTATGAAAAACTGTTTTTT
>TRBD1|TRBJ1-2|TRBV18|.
CASSPGTASYGYTF
TGTGCCAGCTCACCAGGGACAGCTTCATATGGCTACACCTTC
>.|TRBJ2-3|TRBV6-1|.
CASSEILGRVTDTQYF
TGTGCCAGCAGTGAGATTTTGGGCAGGGTCACAGATACGCAGTATTTT
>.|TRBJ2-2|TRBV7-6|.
CASSLATEGTGELFF
TGTGCCAGCAGCTTAGCGACAGAAGGCACCGGGGAGCTGTTTTTT
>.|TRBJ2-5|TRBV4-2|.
CASSQGNPGETQYF
TGTGCCAGCAGCCAAGGGAACCCGGGAGAGACCCAGTACTTC
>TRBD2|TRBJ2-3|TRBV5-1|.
CASSLLAGGPDTQYF
TGCGCCAGCAGCTTACTAGCGGGAGGGCCAGATACGCAGTATTTT
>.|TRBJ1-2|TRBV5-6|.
CASSLPHYGYTF
TGTGCCAGCAGCTTGCCACATTATGGCTACACCTTC
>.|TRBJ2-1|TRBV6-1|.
CASRAGLLTYNEQFF
TGTGCCAGCAGGGCGGGACTCCTGACCTACAATGAGCAGTTCTTC
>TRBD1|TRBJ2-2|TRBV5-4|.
CASSKGDRANTGELFF
TGTGCCAGCAGCAAAGGGGACAGGGCGAACACCGGGGAGCTGTTTTTT
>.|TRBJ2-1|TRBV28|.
CASSQFNEQFF
TGTGCCAGCAGCCAGTTTAATGAGCAGTTCTTC
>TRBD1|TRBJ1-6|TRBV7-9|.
CASSQGQGNSPLHF
TGTGCCAGCAGCCAGGGACAGGGTAATTCACCCCTCCACTTT
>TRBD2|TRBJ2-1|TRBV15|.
CATRRGSGTDEQFF
TGTGCCACTCGCCGGGGTAGCGGGACCGATGAGCAGTTCTTC
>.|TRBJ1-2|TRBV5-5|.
CASSSDSLYGYTF
TGTGCCAGCAGTTCGGACAGCCTTTATGGCTACACCTTC
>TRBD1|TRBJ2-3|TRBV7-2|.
CASSFTGGAAADTQYF
TGTGCCAGCAGCTTCACAGGGGGCGCCGCCGCAGATACGCAGTATTTT
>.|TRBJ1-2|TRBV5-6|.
CASGRGAYSYGYTF
TGTGCCAGCGGCAGGGGTGCATACAGCTATGGCTACACCTTC
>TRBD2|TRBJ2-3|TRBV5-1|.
CASRTSGGAWDTDTQYF
TGCGCCAGCCGTACTAGCGGGGGGGCCTGGGACACAGATACGCAGTATTTT
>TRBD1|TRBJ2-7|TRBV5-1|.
CASTDRENEQYF
TGCGCCAGCACGGACAGGGAGAACGAGCAGTACTTC
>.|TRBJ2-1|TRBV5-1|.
CASSLGAADEQFF
TGCGCCAGCAGCTTGGGAGCGGCGGATGAGCAGTTCTTC
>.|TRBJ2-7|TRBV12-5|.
CASGEGRQQYF
TGTGCTAGTGGGGAAGGGAGGCAGCAGTACTTC
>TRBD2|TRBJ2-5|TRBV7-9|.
CASSLLRGGQGETQYF
TGTGCCAGCAGCTTACTGCGGGGGGGCCAAGGAGAGACCCAGTACTTC
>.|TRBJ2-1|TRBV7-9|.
CASSLLGTRSYNEQFF
TGTGCCAGCAGCTTACTTGGGACTCGCTCCTACAATGAGCAGTTCTTC
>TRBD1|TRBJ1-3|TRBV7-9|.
CASSFLQGEGNTIYF
TGTGCCAGCAGCTTTTTACAGGGGGAAGGAAACACCATATATTTT
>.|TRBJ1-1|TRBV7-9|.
CASSLGGLNSEAFF
TGTGCCAGCAGCTTAGGGGGACTCAACTCTGAAGCTTTCTTT
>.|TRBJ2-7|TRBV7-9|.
CASSLGQGPDEQYF
TGTGCCAGCAGCTTAGGCCAGGGTCCGGACGAGCAGTACTTC
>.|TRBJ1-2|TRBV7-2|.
CASQKSPREGGSYTF
TGTGCCAGCCAAAAATCCCCTCGGGAAGGGGGAAGCTACACCTTC
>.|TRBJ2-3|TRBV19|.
CASNKGPGPIAGDTQYF
TGTGCCAGTAACAAGGGTCCAGGGCCTATAGCTGGAGATACGCAGTATTTT
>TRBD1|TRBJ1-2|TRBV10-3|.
CAISEDRETFYGYTF
TGTGCCATCAGTGAGGACAGGGAGACCTTCTATGGCTACACCTTC
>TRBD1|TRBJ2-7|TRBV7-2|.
CASSLGQGVTYEQYF
TGTGCCAGCAGCTTAGGACAGGGGGTTACCTACGAGCAGTACTTC
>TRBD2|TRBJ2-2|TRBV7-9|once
CASSPGTSVGELFF
TGTGCCAGCAGCCCCGGGACTAGCGTCGGGGAGCTGTTTTTT
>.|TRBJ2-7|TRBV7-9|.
CASSLPEYYEQYF
TGTGCCAGCAGCTTACCAGAATACTACGAGCAGTACTTC
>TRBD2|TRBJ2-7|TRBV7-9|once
CASSWGTSGSYEQYF
TGTGCCAGCAGCTGGGGGACTAGCGGCTCCTACGAGCAGTACTTC
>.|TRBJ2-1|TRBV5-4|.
CASREGSASSYNEQFF
TGTGCCAGCAGGGAGGGGAGCGCAAGTTCCTACAATGAGCAGTTCTTC
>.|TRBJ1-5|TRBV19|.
CASSILTGNQPQHF
TGTGCCAGTAGTATTCTCACAGGCAATCAGCCCCAGCATTTT
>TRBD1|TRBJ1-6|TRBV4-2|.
CASSQDGGQAYSPLHF
TGTGCCAGCAGCCAAGATGGGGGACAGGCATATTCACCCCTCCACTTT
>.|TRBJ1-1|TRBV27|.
CASSSLVRWGAEAFF
TGTGCCAGCAGTTCCCTCGTGAGGTGGGGGGCTGAAGCTTTCTTT
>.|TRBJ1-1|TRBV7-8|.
CASSLMGGDLNTEAFF
TGTGCCAGCAGCTTAATGGGGGGGGATTTAAACACTGAAGCTTTCTTT
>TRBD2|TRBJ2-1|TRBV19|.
CASSLASGTYNEQFF
TGTGCCAGTAGCTTGGCTAGCGGGACCTACAATGAGCAGTTCTTC